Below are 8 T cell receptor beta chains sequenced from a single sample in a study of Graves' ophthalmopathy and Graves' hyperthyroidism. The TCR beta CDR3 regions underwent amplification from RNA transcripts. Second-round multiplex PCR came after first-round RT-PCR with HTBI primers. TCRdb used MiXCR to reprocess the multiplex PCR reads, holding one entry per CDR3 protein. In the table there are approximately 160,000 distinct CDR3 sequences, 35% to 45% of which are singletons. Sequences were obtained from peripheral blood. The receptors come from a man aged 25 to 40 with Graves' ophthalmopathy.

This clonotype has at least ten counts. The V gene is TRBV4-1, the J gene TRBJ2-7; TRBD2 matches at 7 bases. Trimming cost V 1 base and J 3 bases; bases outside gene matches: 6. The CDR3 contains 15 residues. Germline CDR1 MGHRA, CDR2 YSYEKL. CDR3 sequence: CASSQGAAGSYEQYF. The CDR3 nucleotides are TGCGCCAGCAGCCAAGGGGCAGCGGGAAGCTACGAGCAGTACTTC.

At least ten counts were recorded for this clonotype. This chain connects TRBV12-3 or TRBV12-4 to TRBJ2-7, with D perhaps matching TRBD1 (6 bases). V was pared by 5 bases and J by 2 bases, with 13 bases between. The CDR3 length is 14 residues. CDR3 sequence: CASSPGEWAYEQYF. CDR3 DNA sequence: TGTGCCAGCAGTCCAGGGGAATGGGCCTACGAGCAGTACTTC.

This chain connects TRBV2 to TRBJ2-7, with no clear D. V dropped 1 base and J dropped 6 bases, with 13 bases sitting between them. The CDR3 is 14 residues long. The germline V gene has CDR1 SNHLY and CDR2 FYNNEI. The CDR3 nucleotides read TGTGCCAGCAGTGAAGTCCGGGCGGTGGGCGAGCAGTACTTC. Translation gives CASSEVRAVGEQYF.

In nucleotides, the CDR3 is TGTGCCAGCACCGATGTAGGGATCTCCAGGGAGCTGTTTTTT. This codes for CASTDVGISRELFF. This sequence joins TRBV12-3 or TRBV12-4 and TRBJ2-2; no definite D call. V was pared by 7 bases and J by 9 bases, with 18 bases between. CDR3 length: 14 amino acids.

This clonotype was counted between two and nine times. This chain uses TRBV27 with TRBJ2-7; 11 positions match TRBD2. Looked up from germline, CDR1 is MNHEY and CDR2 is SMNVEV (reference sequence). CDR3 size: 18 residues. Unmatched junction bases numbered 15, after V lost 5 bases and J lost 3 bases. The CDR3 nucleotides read TGTGCCAGCAGTCCCTCTAGCGGGAGGACAAATCTTCACTACGAGCAGTACTTC. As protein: CASSPSSGRTNLHYEQYF.

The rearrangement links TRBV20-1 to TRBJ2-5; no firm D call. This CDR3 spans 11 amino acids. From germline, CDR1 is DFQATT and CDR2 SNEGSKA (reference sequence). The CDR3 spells CKLGISETQYF. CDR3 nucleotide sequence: TGCAAACTGGGGATTAGTGAGACCCAGTACTTC.

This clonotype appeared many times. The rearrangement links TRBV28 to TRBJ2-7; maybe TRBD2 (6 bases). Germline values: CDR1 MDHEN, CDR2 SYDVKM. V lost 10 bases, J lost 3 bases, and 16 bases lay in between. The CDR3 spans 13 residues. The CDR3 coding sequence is TGTGCCACACGGCGGGGCACCTACTACGAGCAGTACTTC. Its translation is CATRRGTYYEQYF. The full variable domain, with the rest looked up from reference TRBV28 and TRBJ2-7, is DVKVTQSSRYLVKRTGEKVFLECVQDMDHENMFWYRQDPGLGLRLIYFSYDVKMKEKGDIPEGYSVSREKKERFSLILESASTNQTSMYLCATRRGTYYEQYFGPGTRLTVT.

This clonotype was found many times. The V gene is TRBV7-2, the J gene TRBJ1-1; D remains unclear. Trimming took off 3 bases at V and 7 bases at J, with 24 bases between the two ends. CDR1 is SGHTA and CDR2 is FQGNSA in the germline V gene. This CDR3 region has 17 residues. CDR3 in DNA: TGTGCCAGCAGCTTCCGGTCGACGGGGTGGACTGTCCGTGAAGCTTTCTTT. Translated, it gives CASSFRSTGWTVREAFF.